A selection of T cell receptor beta chains follows, all from one sample in a study of control samples from healthy donors and cancer patients. Measured with immunoSEQ multiplex PCR; TCRdb has only the in-frame clones, and not every one. The sample has 150,000 to 200,000 clones; around 91% are singletons. The sequencing input was blood. These receptors were collected from a woman between 50 and 59 years old in good health. Each CDR3 is given with its conserved first and last residue. A D gene is named only where the DNA matches it firmly. The size of a clone is reported for some rows only, either as once, few or many, or as a class for expanded clones.

>TRBD2|TRBV5-4|TRBJ2-7|-
CASSLAVSSGGGEQYF
TGTGCCAGCAGCTTGGCCGTCTCTAGCGGGGGGGGTGAGCAGTACTTC
>-|TRBV7-2|TRBJ2-2|-
CASSLEVGELFF
TGTGCCAGCAGCTTAGAAGTAGGCGAGCTGTTTTTT
>TRBD2|TRBV3-1/TRBV3-2|TRBJ2-3|-
CASSTRAGGSADTQYF
TGTGCCAGCAGCACGAGAGCGGGGGGGAGTGCGGATACGCAGTATTTT
>TRBD2|TRBV7-3|TRBJ2-2|-
CASSSLGGVVTGELFF
TGTGCCAGCAGCTCCCTGGGGGGGGTCGTCACCGGGGAGCTGTTTTTT
>-|TRBV5-1|TRBJ2-5|-
CASSSPGVETQYF
TGCGCCAGCAGCTCTCCAGGGGTAGAGACCCAGTACTTC
>-|TRBV9|TRBJ1-2|-
CASSVGQGPYGYTF
TGTGCCAGCAGCGTAGGTCAGGGTCCCTATGGCTACACCTTC
>-|TRBV2|TRBJ1-6|-
CASSRQALRLNSPLHF
TGTGCCAGCAGCCGACAGGCCCTAAGGCTGAATTCACCCCTCCACTTT
>-|TRBV30|TRBJ2-1|-
CAWGFTDQFF
TGTGCCTGGGGGTTTACCGACCAGTTCTTC
>-|TRBV7-8|TRBJ2-7|-
CASSLVYEQYF
TGTGCCAGCAGCTTAGTCTACGAGCAGTACTTC
>-|TRBV9|TRBJ2-1|-
CASSVVPGHNYNEQFF
TGTGCCAGCAGCGTAGTCCCGGGACATAACTACAATGAGCAGTTCTTC
>TRBD1|TRBV6-6|TRBJ2-7|-
CASRAGGAGYEQYF
TGTGCCAGCAGAGCAGGGGGCGCGGGCTACGAGCAGTACTTC
>-|TRBV2|TRBJ2-7|-
CASMLHEQYF
TGTGCCAGCATGTTACACGAGCAGTACTTC
>-|TRBV6-6|TRBJ1-1|once
CASISRGDGDTEAFF
TGTGCCAGCATCTCTAGGGGGGATGGGGACACTGAAGCTTTCTTT
>TRBD2|TRBV18|TRBJ2-7|-
CASSQVGGYEQYF
TGTGCCAGCTCACAAGTCGGGGGGTACGAGCAGTACTTC
>-|TRBV5-5|TRBJ2-7|-
CASMRGNTYEQYF
TGTGCCAGCATGCGGGGAAACACCTACGAGCAGTACTTC
>-|TRBV5-6|TRBJ1-2|-
CASSLSALSFYGYTF
TGTGCCAGCAGCTTGTCCGCCTTGTCCTTCTATGGCTACACCTTC
>TRBD1|TRBV19|TRBJ1-1|-
CASSIPPTGVSTEAFF
TGTGCCAGTAGTATCCCTCCGACAGGGGTAAGCACTGAAGCTTTCTTT
>-|TRBV28|TRBJ1-5|-
CASSLPGGAEQPQHF
TGTGCCAGCAGTTTACCGGGGGGCGCGGAACAGCCCCAGCATTTT
>TRBD1|TRBV9|TRBJ1-6|-
CASSEGTGGFSYNSPLHF
TGTGCCAGCAGCGAGGGGACAGGGGGCTTCTCCTATAATTCACCCCTCCACTTT
>-|TRBV19|TRBJ2-7|-
CASRGRGTRKYEQYF
TGTGCCAGCCGTGGTCGGGGAACGAGGAAATACGAGCAGTACTTC
>-|TRBV18|TRBJ2-7|-
CASSPRLEPYEQYF
TGTGCCAGCTCACCTAGACTAGAACCCTACGAGCAGTACTTC
>-|TRBV27|TRBJ2-7|-
CASGERDKPYEQYF
TGTGCCAGTGGTGAACGGGACAAACCCTACGAGCAGTACTTC
>-|TRBV5-1|TRBJ1-1|once
CASSLAGGVNTEAFF
TGCGCCAGCAGCTTGGCCGGGGGTGTGAACACTGAAGCTTTCTTT
>-|TRBV6-6|TRBJ1-1|-
CASSQMLMNTEAFF
TGTGCCAGCAGCCAGATGCTAATGAACACTGAAGCTTTCTTT
>TRBD1|TRBV28|TRBJ2-7|-
CASSRPGQTHEQYF
TGTGCCAGCAGTCGACCGGGACAGACCCACGAGCAGTACTTC
>-|TRBV5-1|TRBJ1-3|once
CASSLFSYSGNTIYF
TGCGCCAGCAGCTTATTCAGCTACTCTGGAAACACCATATATTTT
>-|TRBV11-3|TRBJ1-3|-
CASSYSSGNTIYF
TGTGCCAGCAGCTACTCCTCTGGAAACACCATATATTTT
>-|TRBV11-2|TRBJ2-3|-
CASSPGTTSTDTQYF
TGTGCCAGCAGCCCGGGGACCACTAGCACAGATACGCAGTATTTT
>-|TRBV7-3|TRBJ2-5|-
CASSRTPQETQYF
TGTGCCAGCAGCCGGACACCTCAAGAGACCCAGTACTTC